This entry lists 18 T cell receptor beta chains sequenced from one sample in a study of graft-versus-host responses after intestinal transplantation. Clones were sequenced by immunoSEQ multiplex PCR, and TCRdb holds only the in-frame ones, with some missing. This table holds just under 100,000 clones, 90% found once. The sample consisted of PBMCs, taken about 450 days after intestinal transplant. The receptors here all came from a human patient who received an intestinal transplant, so some T cells may come from the graft donor.

This chain links TRBV12-5 with TRBJ2-3; no firm D call. V was pared by 1 base and J by 2 bases, with 7 bases between. Germline CDR1 and CDR2: LGHNT and FRNRAP. The CDR3 totals 14 residues. The CDR3 DNA reads TGTGCTAGTGGTTTGGGGACCCCCACAGATACGCAGTATTTT. Its protein is CASGLGTPTDTQYF.

This sequence joins TRBV4-1 and TRBJ2-2, with TRBD2 matching 11 bases. J lost 7 bases, V lost 2 bases, and 3 bases had no gene match. CDR1 is MGHRA, CDR2 YSYEKL, per germline. The CDR3 totals 15 residues. The CDR3 coding sequence is TGCGCCAGCAGCCAACCCGGACTAGCGGGCGGGGAGCTGTTTTTT. It encodes CASSQPGLAGGELFF.

This clone was observed once. CDR3 sequence (DNA): TGCGCCAGCAGCCAAGGGGGGGCGCGCCGACTTAATACGCAGTATTTT. Its translation: CASSQGGARRLNTQYF. The chain joins TRBV4-1 to TRBJ2-3; the D call may be TRBD1 or TRBD2 (6 bases each). Per the germline V gene, CDR1 is MGHRA and CDR2 is YSYEKL. The V end was cut by 1 base, the J end by 7 bases, with 18 bases between. This CDR3 is built from 16 residues.

The chain has TRBV19 and TRBJ2-5, with D perhaps TRBD1 or TRBD2 (5 bases each). The closer fit of TRBJ2-7 to the DNA end suggests the J call may be wrong. Germline V gives CDR1 LNHDA, CDR2 SQIVND (reference sequence). The CDR3 has 14 amino acids. As DNA, the CDR3 is TGTGCCAGTACCCCCCGGGGCCAGCGGTACGAGCAGTACTTC. As protein: CASTPRGQRYEQYF.

The chain links TRBV11-2 to TRBJ1-4; D may be TRBD1 (6 bases). This CDR3 has 13 amino acids. CDR1 and CDR2 (germline): SGHAT, FQNNGV. The V and J ends lost 6 bases and 5 bases respectively, with 10 bases between them. The CDR3 is CASRDSGNEKLFF. The CDR3 DNA reads TGTGCCAGCAGGGACAGTGGGAATGAAAAACTGTTTTTT.

Written as DNA, the CDR3 is TGTGCCAGCAGCGAGGGCCCCCCGGACAACGAGCAGTACTTC. This translates into CASSEGPPDNEQYF. The chain joins TRBV2 to TRBJ2-7; D possibly matches TRBD1 or TRBD2 (5 bases each). Trimming took off 6 bases at V and 5 bases at J, with 17 bases between the two ends. Germline assignment: CDR1 SNHLY and CDR2 FYNNEI. This CDR3 is 14 amino acids long. The entire variable domain, with the rest obtained from reference TRBV2 and TRBJ2-7, is as follows: EPEVTQTPSHQVTQMGQEVILRCVPISNHLYFYWYRQILGQKVEFLVSFYNNEISEKSEIFDDQFSVERPDGSNFTLKIRSTKLEDSAMYFCASSEGPPDNEQYFGPGTRLTVT.

This clone has just one count. The rearrangement links TRBV29-1 to TRBJ2-1, with D possibly being TRBD2 (5 bases). Trimming cost V 4 bases and J 8 bases, with 12 bases left between them. Germline V gene sequence: CDR1 SQVTM, CDR2 ANQGSEA. The CDR3 sequence is 12 residues long. DNA for the CDR3: TGCAGCGTTGTGTCGGGGTCCCATGAGCAGTTCTTC. The encoded protein is CSVVSGSHEQFF.

The genes are TRBV5-1 and TRBJ2-7, with TRBD1 as a possible D gene (6 bases). Trimming cost V 1 base and J 2 bases, with 13 bases left between them. This CDR3 has 15 amino acids. Per the germline V gene, CDR1 is SGHRS and CDR2 is YFSETQ. In nucleotides, the CDR3 is TGCGCCAGCAGCTTGAGTCTGCAGGGGCCCTACGAGCAGTACTTC. The encoded protein is CASSLSLQGPYEQYF. Variable domain in full (rest from reference TRBV5-1 and TRBJ2-7): KAGVTQTPRYLIKTRGQQVTLSCSPISGHRSVSWYQQTPGQGLQFLFEYFSETQRNKGNFPGRFSGRQFSNSRSEMNVSTLELGDSALYLCASSLSLQGPYEQYFGPGTRLTVT.

V usage is TRBV18 and J usage is TRBJ2-5; TRBD2 agrees at 7 bases. The CDR3 is 13 amino acids. After removal of 0 bases from V and 7 bases from J, the junction contained 2 bases not matched to a gene. Germline CDR1 and CDR2: KGHSH and LQKENI. The CDR3 DNA is TGTGCCAGCTCACCACCGGGGAGGGGGACCCAGTACTTC. This encodes CASSPPGRGTQYF. The full variable domain, its missing parts supplied by reference TRBV18 and TRBJ2-5, is NAGVMQNPRHLVRRRGQEARLRCSPMKGHSHVYWYRQLPEEGLKFMVYLQKENIIDESGMPKERFSAEFPKEGPSILRIQQVVRGDSAAYFCASSPPGRGTQYFGPGTRLLVL.

V gene TRBV7-8 combines with J gene TRBJ1-1; D might be TRBD1 (5 bases). The V end was cut by 2 bases, the J end by 1 base, with 14 bases between. This CDR3 has 16 amino acids. Germline V gives CDR1 SGHVS, CDR2 FQNEAQ. The CDR3 loop is CASSLLQGRENTEAFF. As DNA, the CDR3 is TGTGCCAGCAGCTTATTGCAGGGTCGGGAGAACACTGAAGCTTTCTTT.

This chain uses TRBV29-1 with TRBJ1-2, with D perhaps TRBD1 (6 bases). CDR1 and CDR2 from the germline V gene are SQVTM and ANQGSEA. V was pared by 3 bases and J by 7 bases, with 12 bases between. The CDR3 is 12 residues long. DNA of the CDR3: TGCAGCGTTGATAACAGGGCTGGTGGCTACACCTTC. Translated, it gives CSVDNRAGGYTF.

The rearrangement joins TRBV19 to TRBJ1-1, with D hard to call. V lost 7 bases and J lost 4, with 16 bases in between. The CDR3 covers 14 residues. The germline V gene encodes CDR1 LNHDA and CDR2 SQIVND (reference sequence). For the CDR3, the DNA is TGTGCCAGTACCCCCAATCTCTTAGGCACTGAAGCTTTCTTT. This gives the protein CASTPNLLGTEAFF. Filled out from reference TRBV19 and TRBJ1-1, the complete variable domain reads DGGITQSPKYLFRKEGQNVTLSCEQNLNHDAMYWYRQDPGQGLRLIYYSQIVNDFQKGDIAEGYSVSREKKESFPLTVTSAQKNPTAFYLCASTPNLLGTEAFFGQGTRLTVV.

V and J are TRBV5-1 and TRBJ2-2, with 9 positions matching TRBD1. V shed 4 bases, J shed 6 bases, and the junction held 4 bases outside the gene matches. Germline V gives CDR1 SGHRS, CDR2 YFSETQ. The CDR3 has 14 residues. The CDR3 coding sequence is TGCGCCAGCAGCCCGGGACAGGGCCCCGGGGAGCTGTTTTTT. Its translation is CASSPGQGPGELFF.

This clone came up a few times. The chain links TRBV10-3 to TRBJ2-7; no firm D call. The CDR3 spans 11 residues. Germline V gene lookup returns CDR1 ENHRY and CDR2 SYGVKD. Deletions cut 7 bases from V and 4 bases from J, with 8 bases between. The CDR3 region is CAIMKGYEQYF. The CDR3 region has the DNA TGTGCCATCATGAAAGGGTACGAGCAGTACTTC.

The gene calls are TRBV10-1 and TRBJ2-7, with 8 bases that match TRBD2. J gave up 2 bases and V 6 bases, and 0 bases lay outside the gene matches. CDR1 is WNHNN, CDR2 SYGVQD, per germline (reference sequence). This CDR3 has 12 residues. CDR3 in amino acids: CASRRGAYEQYF. In nucleotides, the CDR3 is TGCGCCAGCAGGCGGGGGGCCTACGAGCAGTACTTC.

The chain couples TRBV2 to TRBJ1-5, with D possibly matching TRBD1 (6 bases). V lost 2 bases, J lost 6 bases, and 14 bases lay in between. Germline V CDR1 and CDR2: SNHLY, FYNNEI. This CDR3 region has 15 residues. CDR3 amino acids: CASSESGGPGQPQHF. Written as DNA, the CDR3 is TGTGCCAGCAGTGAATCCGGGGGGCCGGGTCAGCCCCAGCATTTT.

The rearrangement links TRBV11-2 to TRBJ1-1, with no clear D. The V gene lost 0 bases and the J gene lost 3 bases, with 14 bases spanning the gap. This CDR3 has 16 residues. Germline V CDR1 and CDR2: SGHAT, FQNNGV. CDR3 nucleotide sequence: TGTGCCAGCAGCTTAGATTTGGGGTTTGTTTACACTGAAGCTTTCTTT. Translating gives CASSLDLGFVYTEAFF.

V is TRBV6-1 and J is TRBJ1-1; D is perhaps TRBD1 (5 bases). Trimming took off 4 bases at V and 3 bases at J, with 9 bases between the two ends. Germline V CDR1 and CDR2: MNHNS, SASEGT. The CDR3 consists of 13 residues. DNA of the CDR3: TGTGCCAGCAGTGCCGACAGCTACACTGAAGCTTTCTTT. Its translation is CASSADSYTEAFF.